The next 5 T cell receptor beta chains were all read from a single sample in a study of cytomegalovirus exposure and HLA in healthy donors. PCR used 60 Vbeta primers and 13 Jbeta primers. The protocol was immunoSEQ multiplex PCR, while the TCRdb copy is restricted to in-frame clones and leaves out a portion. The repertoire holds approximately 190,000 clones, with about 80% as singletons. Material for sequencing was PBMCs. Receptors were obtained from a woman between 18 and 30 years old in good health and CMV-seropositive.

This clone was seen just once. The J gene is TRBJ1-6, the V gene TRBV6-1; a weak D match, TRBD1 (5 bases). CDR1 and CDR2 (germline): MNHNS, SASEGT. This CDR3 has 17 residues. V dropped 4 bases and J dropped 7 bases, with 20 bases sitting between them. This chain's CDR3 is CASSVITLQGRNSPLHF. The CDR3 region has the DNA TGTGCCAGCAGTGTAATCACCCTTCAGGGTAGGAATTCACCCCTCCACTTT.

Here the CDR3 DNA reads TGTGCCACCTATAGATTCAAAGGACTAGCGGGGCGCACAGATACGCAGTATTTT. This gives the protein CATYRFKGLAGRTDTQYF. This rearrangement joins TRBV5-6 to TRBJ2-3; 12 bases line up with TRBD2. CDR1 is SGHDT, CDR2 YYEEEE, per germline. The CDR3 is made up of 18 amino acids. V gave up 9 bases and J gave up 1 base; unmatched junction bases: 15.

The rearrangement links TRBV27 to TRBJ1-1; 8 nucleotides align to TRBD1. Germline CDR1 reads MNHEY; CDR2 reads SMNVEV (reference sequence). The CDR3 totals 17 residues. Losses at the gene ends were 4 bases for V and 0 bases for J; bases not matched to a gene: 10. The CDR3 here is CASSSPSRTGLNTEAFF. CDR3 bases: TGTGCCAGCAGTTCCCCTTCTCGGACAGGGCTGAACACTGAAGCTTTCTTT.

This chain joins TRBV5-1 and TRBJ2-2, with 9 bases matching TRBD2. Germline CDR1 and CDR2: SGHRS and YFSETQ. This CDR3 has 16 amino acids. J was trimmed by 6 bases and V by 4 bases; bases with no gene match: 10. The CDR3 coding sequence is TGCGCCAGCAGCCTCCTCGCGGGGGGGCAGTCCGGGGAGCTGTTTTTT. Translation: CASSLLAGGQSGELFF. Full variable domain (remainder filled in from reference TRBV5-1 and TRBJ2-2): KAGVTQTPRYLIKTRGQQVTLSCSPISGHRSVSWYQQTPGQGLQFLFEYFSETQRNKGNFPGRFSGRQFSNSRSEMNVSTLELGDSALYLCASSLLAGGQSGELFFGEGSRLTVL.

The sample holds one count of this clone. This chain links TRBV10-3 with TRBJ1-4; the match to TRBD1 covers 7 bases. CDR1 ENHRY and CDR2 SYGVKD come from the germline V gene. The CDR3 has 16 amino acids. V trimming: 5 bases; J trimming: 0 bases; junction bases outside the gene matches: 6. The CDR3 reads CAISQDRAPTNEKLFF. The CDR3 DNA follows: TGTGCCATCAGTCAAGACAGGGCCCCAACTAATGAAAAACTGTTTTTT.